A single sample gave rise to the 28 T cell receptor beta chains below, sequenced in a study of control samples from healthy donors and cancer patients. TCRdb's table, derived via immunoSEQ multiplex PCR, lists solely in-frame clones and lacks some. Of around 68,000 clones listed, 75% to 85% were seen once; the top ten hold 15% to 18%. The sample consisted of blood. Receptors originate from a man aged 55 to 70 in good health.

CDR3 coding DNA: TGTGCCAGCAGTGAAGCAATAGGGGCCCAGCCCCAGCATTTT. It yields the protein CASSEAIGAQPQHF. V and J are TRBV6-1 and TRBJ1-5; perhaps TRBD1 as D (5 bases). CDR1 and CDR2 from the germline V gene are MNHNS and SASEGT. The ends were cut back, 0 bases at V and 7 bases at J, with 10 bases in the middle. The CDR3 length is 14 residues.

The DNA of the CDR3 is TGTGCCAGCAGCCTCCGGTCGGGGGGGACCGGGGAGCTGTTTTTT. Protein product: CASSLRSGGTGELFF. The chain combines TRBV9 with TRBJ2-2; 8 bases agree with TRBD2. V shed 4 bases, J shed 5 bases, and the junction held 7 bases outside the gene matches. The CDR3 has 15 residues. CDR1 and CDR2 (germline): SGDLS, YYNGEE.

The chain has TRBV25-1 and TRBJ2-7; D tentatively fits TRBD1 or TRBD2 (5 bases each). This CDR3 is 15 amino acids long. Germline CDR1 and CDR2: MGHDK and SYGVNS. V was clipped by 2 bases and J by 4 bases, with 15 bases between them. The CDR3, as DNA: TGTGCCAGCAGTGAAGGGGCAGAGCGGCTATACGAGCAGTACTTC. This sequence encodes CASSEGAERLYEQYF.

This clone was picked up a small number of times. This chain uses TRBV2 with TRBJ1-5, with D uncertain. Trimming shortened V by 7 bases and J by 2 bases, and 12 bases separated the two germline ends. This CDR3 comprises 14 residues. The germline V gene encodes CDR1 SNHLY and CDR2 FYNNEI. This CDR3 reads CASKARVGNQPQHF. The CDR3 nucleotides are TGTGCCAGCAAGGCCCGCGTGGGCAATCAGCCCCAGCATTTT.

On this clone: At one of its ends the junction is not consistent with the germline gene, which may arise from a read error. DNA of the CDR3: TGTGCCAACAGTTACGGGTTAGGGTTCGAGCAGTACTTC. Its translation: CANSYGLGFEQYF. V gene TRBV6-5 combines with J gene TRBJ2-7; D is uncertain. This CDR3 has 13 residues. Germline CDR1 MNHEY, CDR2 SVGAGI.

This chain joins TRBV4-1 and TRBJ1-1; TRBD1 might be the D (5 bases). Germline-derived CDR1 and CDR2 are MGHRA and YSYEKL. The CDR3 loop spans 15 amino acids. Trimming removed 4 bases at V and 6 bases at J, with 18 bases between. Written as DNA, the CDR3 is TGCGCCAGCAGCCCCAGGGTCTTTGAGATTTCTGAAGCTTTCTTT. Protein product: CASSPRVFEISEAFF.

The chain uses TRBV15 and TRBJ2-5; the D is unclear. CDR3 length: 11 amino acids. V lost 5 bases, J lost 10 bases, and 11 bases lay in between. Per the germline V gene, CDR1 is LNHNV and CDR2 is YYDKDF (reference sequence). The DNA for the CDR3 is TGTGCCACCAGCGACGGGTCCGGCCAGTACTTC. It yields the protein CATSDGSGQYF.

The V and J genes are TRBV7-3 and TRBJ2-2; TRBD2 agrees at 9 bases. J gave up 7 bases and V 1 base, and 10 bases lay outside the gene matches. The CDR3 is made up of 17 amino acids. Germline V lookup: CDR1 SGHTA, CDR2 FQGTGA. For the CDR3, the DNA is TGTGCCAGCAGCTTAAATCTAGCGGGAAGAACCGGCGGGGAGCTGTTTTTT. It translates to CASSLNLAGRTGGELFF.

The chain combines TRBV7-3 with TRBJ2-3; TRBD2 matches at 7 bases. The CDR3 runs 15 residues. CDR1 SGHTA and CDR2 FQGTGA come from the germline V gene. Trimming at V came to 4 bases and at J to 3 bases, leaving 7 bases not matched to a gene. The chain's CDR3 is CASSYRGGSTDTQYF. The CDR3, as DNA: TGTGCCAGCAGCTACCGTGGCGGGAGTACAGATACGCAGTATTTT.

The chain joins TRBV4-2 to TRBJ1-4; D is perhaps TRBD1 (6 bases). CDR3 length equals 16 residues. The germline gives CDR1 LGHNA, CDR2 YNFKEQ. The V and J ends lost 4 bases and 8 bases respectively, with 20 bases between them. The CDR3 DNA is TGTGCCAGCAGCCCCCGTTCAGGGGAGCAGTCCGAAAAACTGTTTTTT. It codes for CASSPRSGEQSEKLFF.

This clone came up a few times. The rearrangement joins TRBV7-9 to TRBJ1-4; 7 nucleotides match TRBD1. V lost 6 bases, J lost 4 bases, and 14 bases stayed unmatched. Germline V gene sequence: CDR1 SEHNR, CDR2 FQNEAQ (reference sequence). The CDR3 loop spans 17 amino acids. The CDR3 coding sequence is TGTGCCAGCAGTTTTAGGAACCCTCGGGACAGTAATGAAAAACTGTTTTTT. Translated, it gives CASSFRNPRDSNEKLFF.

The J gene is TRBJ2-5, the V gene TRBV6-5; maybe TRBD2 (5 bases). CDR3 length equals 14 residues. Trimming took 6 bases from V and 1 from J, leaving 12 bases between them. The germline gives CDR1 MNHEY, CDR2 SVGAGI. CDR3 protein: CASSRGHSQETQYF. The CDR3 DNA sequence: TGTGCCAGCAGCCGAGGGCACAGCCAAGAGACCCAGTACTTC.

The V call is TRBV7-2, the J call TRBJ1-6, with D perhaps matching TRBD1 (6 bases). The CDR3 has 16 residues. V gave up 5 bases and J gave up 0 bases, with 11 bases separating them. Germline loops: CDR1 SGHTA, CDR2 FQGNSA. The CDR3 region has the DNA TGTGCCAGCAGCGGGAGGGGGAGCTCCTATAATTCACCCCTCCACTTT. This codes for CASSGRGSSYNSPLHF.

This chain connects TRBV11-2 to TRBJ1-1, with TRBD1 matching over 7 bases. Germline assignment: CDR1 SGHAT and CDR2 FQNNGV. The V gene end was trimmed by 1 base and the J gene end by 1 base; junction bases not matched to a gene: 9. The CDR3 sequence is 17 residues long. The CDR3 spells CASSLGPPGQPNTEAFF. CDR3 sequence (DNA): TGTGCCAGCAGCTTAGGGCCACCGGGACAGCCGAACACTGAAGCTTTCTTT.

The rearrangement uses TRBV18 and TRBJ1-1, with D maybe TRBD1 (6 bases). Germline-derived CDR1 and CDR2 are KGHSH and LQKENI. The CDR3 is 14 residues long. Trimming took 2 bases from V and 1 from J, leaving 8 bases between them. The chain's CDR3 is CASSPDRRNTEAFF. The CDR3 DNA reads as TGTGCCAGCTCACCAGACAGGCGGAACACTGAAGCTTTCTTT.

The chain recombines TRBV5-1 with TRBJ2-2, with D hard to call. Trimming removed 1 base at V and 0 bases at J, with 4 bases between. CDR3 length: 14 residues. Germline CDR1 SGHRS, CDR2 YFSETQ. The CDR3 reads CASSLSTNTGELFF. CDR3 sequence (DNA): TGCGCCAGCAGCTTGTCCACGAACACCGGGGAGCTGTTTTTT.

This clone has only one observation. The genes are TRBV7-2 and TRBJ2-1, with 12 bases aligning to TRBD2. Germline loops: CDR1 SGHTA, CDR2 FQGNSA. This CDR3 is 16 amino acids long. With 1 base clipped from V and 4 bases from J, the junction kept 2 bases outside the gene matches. The CDR3 loop reads CASSLGGTSGYNEQFF. The CDR3 DNA is TGTGCCAGCAGCTTAGGTGGGACTAGCGGGTACAATGAGCAGTTCTTC.

V usage is TRBV20-1 and J usage is TRBJ1-1, with TRBD1 as a possible D gene (6 bases). This CDR3 region has 13 residues. CDR1 and CDR2 from the germline V gene are DFQATT and SNEGSKA (reference sequence). V gave up 3 bases and J gave up 4 bases, with 12 bases separating them. The CDR3 loop reads CSASQGRGTEAFF. The DNA for the CDR3 is TGCAGTGCTAGTCAAGGCAGGGGCACTGAAGCTTTCTTT.

The rearrangement joins TRBV28 to TRBJ1-6; D perhaps matches TRBD1 (6 bases). V was cut by 2 bases and J by 5 bases, with 10 bases left in between. The germline gives CDR1 MDHEN, CDR2 SYDVKM. The CDR3 is 15 residues long. DNA of the CDR3: TGTGCCAGCAGTTTACATCAGGGGAATAATTCACCCCTCCACTTT. Encoded protein: CASSLHQGNNSPLHF.

The genes are TRBV5-1 and TRBJ2-6; a weak D match, TRBD1 (6 bases). The CDR3 is 17 residues long. Trimming removed 4 bases at V and 2 bases at J, with 16 bases between. Germline CDR1 and CDR2: SGHRS and YFSETQ. The CDR3 spells CASSLGHRDPGANVLTF. In DNA form, the CDR3 reads TGCGCCAGCAGCCTGGGACACAGGGACCCTGGGGCCAACGTCCTGACTTTC.

This clone came up once. The rearrangement joins TRBV13 to TRBJ2-4, with a weak D call TRBD1 (6 bases). Germline V gene lookup returns CDR1 PRHDT and CDR2 FYEKMQ (reference sequence). The CDR3 consists of 16 residues. V was trimmed by 2 bases and J by 0 bases, leaving 11 bases between them. CDR3 nucleotides: TGTGCCAGCAGCTTAAGACAGGAATTAGCCAAAAACATTCAGTACTTC. Its protein product is CASSLRQELAKNIQYF.

V and J are TRBV7-2 and TRBJ2-7; unclear D gene. The CDR3 has 14 residues. Deletions cut 6 bases from V and 3 bases from J, with 15 bases between. Looked up from germline, CDR1 is SGHTA and CDR2 is FQGNSA. CDR3: CASRPAMGLYEQYF. CDR3 DNA sequence: TGTGCCAGCAGACCCGCAATGGGCCTCTACGAGCAGTACTTC.

The V and J genes are TRBV20-1 and TRBJ2-7, with D unclear. Germline CDR1 DFQATT, CDR2 SNEGSKA (reference sequence). V lost 3 bases to trimming and J lost 2 bases, with 14 bases between them. The CDR3 length is 14 residues. CDR3 nucleotide sequence: TGCAGTGCTAGTCCCGGTAGCCCGCCCTACGAGCAGTACTTC. Encoded protein: CSASPGSPPYEQYF.

This clone was found once. The genes are TRBV5-1 and TRBJ2-1; the match to TRBD2 covers 10 bases. The germline V gene has CDR1 SGHRS and CDR2 YFSETQ. Trimming took 2 bases from V and 1 from J; bases not matched to a gene: 3. The CDR3 length is 16 residues. The CDR3 coding sequence is TGCGCCAGCAGCTTTTTAGCGGGAGGATCCTACAATGAGCAGTTCTTC. This translates into CASSFLAGGSYNEQFF.

V is TRBV28 and J is TRBJ2-3; 11 nucleotides match TRBD2. This CDR3 contains 16 residues. The junction had 6 bases not matched to a gene; V was cut back by 5 bases and J by 2 bases. Germline CDR1 is MDHEN and CDR2 is SYDVKM. CDR3 amino acids: CASSTGLAEITDTQYF. The CDR3 bases are TGTGCCAGCAGTACGGGACTAGCGGAAATCACAGATACGCAGTATTTT.

This clone was recorded only once. V is TRBV7-6 and J is TRBJ1-4, with 8 bases fitting TRBD1. Germline trimming cut 5 bases from V and 6 bases from J; bases unmatched to any gene: 11. Per germline, CDR1 SGHVS and CDR2 FNYEAQ. The CDR3 extends over 16 amino acids. The CDR3 loop is CASSQYGGQADEKLFF. CDR3 coding DNA: TGTGCCAGCAGCCAATACGGGGGACAGGCCGATGAAAAACTGTTTTTT.

V usage is TRBV28 and J usage is TRBJ1-1; D is undetermined. Trimming took 6 bases from V and 0 from J, leaving 14 bases between them. Germline lookup yields CDR1 MDHEN and CDR2 SYDVKM. The CDR3 runs to 15 residues. The CDR3 reads CASRTNRLMNTEAFF. The CDR3 bases are TGTGCCAGCAGGACCAACAGACTCATGAACACTGAAGCTTTCTTT.

This chain links TRBV6-1 with TRBJ2-4, with unresolved D. V was pared by 1 base and J by 0 bases, with 1 base between. This CDR3 is 13 amino acids long. Germline CDR1 MNHNS, CDR2 SASEGT. DNA for the CDR3: TGTGCCAGCAGTGAAGTAGCCAAAAACATTCAGTACTTC. Translated: CASSEVAKNIQYF.